This T cell receptor (beta chain) is from a study of Ad26.COV2.S vaccination and SARS-CoV-2 variants. Study-wide findings and caveats: Ad26.COV2.S recipients had broader spike-specific TCRs (P = 0.0014).

TCRdb keeps only in-frame clones here, not all; method: immunoSEQ multiplex PCR. The sample carries about 350,000 clones, about 85% recorded once. Treatment in this sample: some 20 received Ad26.COV2.S at low or high dose, single or two shots; about 5 received placebo; per-sample allocation not given. All samples were drawn on day 63, counting from the first vaccine or placebo injection. Cohort 1b enrolled adults aged 18-55 years in Boston. Regarding this clone: What it recognizes is unknown.

Trimming took 0 bases from V and 4 from J, leaving 9 bases between them. The germline V gene has CDR1 SGDLS and CDR2 YYNGEE. The CDR3 is 14 residues long. The chain carries TRBV9 and TRBJ2-3; a weak D match, TRBD2 (6 bases). The TCR comes from a person aged 18 to 59 who received the Ad26.COV2.S COVID-19 vaccine or a placebo. The sequences come from peripheral blood, collected in a trial of Ad26.COV2.S vaccine versus placebo. DNA for the CDR3: TGTGCCAGCAGCGTAGGGGGGGACGCAGATACGCAGTATTTT. Amino acid sequence: CASSVGGDADTQYF.